The clone carrying this T cell receptor (beta chain) has just a few counts. Its antigen is still unknown. These data belong to a study of T-cell memory formation after mild COVID-19. Regarding the study as a whole: Contracting clones from day 15 to 85 showed balanced CD4/CD8; later expanders favored CD4+.

This CDR3 is built from 17 residues. Germline CDR1 SGHNT, CDR2 YENEEA. The V gene end was trimmed by 5 bases and the J gene end by 5 bases; junction bases not matched to a gene: 11. Each CDR3 protein is one row after TCRdb ran MiXCR on the 5' RACE reads. The sample yields roughly 550,000 distinct CDR3 sequences, around 21% seen once. The rearrangement joins TRBV11-3 to TRBJ2-1, with TRBD1 matching over 11 bases. The origin of this receptor is an adult woman who had mild COVID-19 (a few samples of this study predate the infection). Cell type and time point are not known. The source material was PBMCs or a T cell subset sorted from them (not recorded which). In DNA form, the CDR3 reads TGTGCCAGCAGCACCCGAGCCCGGGACAGGGGGGACAATGAGCAGTTCTTC. It encodes CASSTRARDRGDNEQFF.